This T cell receptor (beta chain) was recorded in a study of cytomegalovirus exposure and HLA in healthy donors. About this clone itself: What it binds is unknown.

Primers: 60 Vbeta forward and 13 Jbeta reverse. The method was immunoSEQ multiplex PCR; TCRdb's version includes in-frame clones alone and lacks a portion of them. This sample has 70,000 to 95,000 clones; roughly 80% occur once, and the top ten carry about 2.2%. Study-level findings and limits: The CMV antigen specificity of a few CMV-associated chains was confirmed through in vitro analysis. A later analysis linked a missense DCLRE1C variant to TCR beta V- and J-gene trimming.

Each donor's status was that of a healthy bone marrow donor. This sequence originates from a man aged 40-55 years in good health and CMV-seronegative. The sequenced sample was PBMCs.

The CDR3, as DNA: TGTGCCAGCAGTTCTCTTGCGGGGTTATATGGCTACACCTTC. This gives the protein CASSSLAGLYGYTF. The rearrangement uses TRBV28 and TRBJ1-2; D is ambiguous. V lost 4 bases and J lost 5, with 14 bases in between. The V gene's germline CDR1 is MDHEN and CDR2 SYDVKM. The CDR3 length is 14 residues.